The rows below give T cell receptor beta chains drawn from one sample of a study of blood T cell repertoires in COVID-19. Assay used: immunoSEQ multiplex PCR; TCRdb lists only in-frame clones, some missing. The profile covers 250,000 to 350,000 clones, with 80% to 90% appearing a single time and around 8.9% taken by the ten largest. The sample was PBMCs or T cells enriched from blood (not recorded which). These receptors were collected from a woman younger than 30 who had recovered from COVID-19. CDR3s include the opening cysteine and the closing phenylalanine or tryptophan. Fields, in order: CDR3 protein, CDR3 DNA, J gene, D gene, V gene, clone size. D genes are given only for firm matches. Expanded clones are given a class, and other clones once, few, many or no size at all.

CDR3 protein: CASSDSDREAFF
CDR3 DNA: TGTGCCAGCAGTGACTCGGACAGGGAAGCTTTCTTT
J gene: TRBJ1-1
D gene: TRBD1
V gene: TRBV6-4
clone size: .

CDR3 protein: CASSQGTSRYYEQYF
CDR3 DNA: TGTGCCAGCAGCCAGGGGACTAGCCGATATTACGAGCAGTACTTC
J gene: TRBJ2-7
D gene: TRBD2
V gene: TRBV14
clone size: .

CDR3 protein: CASSSGGGGYEQYF
CDR3 DNA: TGTGCCAGCAGCTCGGGGGGAGGGGGCTACGAGCAGTACTTC
J gene: TRBJ2-7
D gene: .
V gene: TRBV9
clone size: once

CDR3 protein: CASSWDREHEKLFF
CDR3 DNA: TGTGCCAGCAGCTGGGACAGGGAGCATGAAAAACTGTTTTTT
J gene: TRBJ1-4
D gene: TRBD1
V gene: TRBV5-6
clone size: .

CDR3 protein: CASSGQGAPDGYTF
CDR3 DNA: TGTGCCAGCAGTGGACAGGGTGCTCCCGATGGCTACACCTTC
J gene: TRBJ1-2
D gene: TRBD1
V gene: TRBV27
clone size: .

CDR3 protein: CASSLVIDGNYGYTF
CDR3 DNA: TGTGCCAGCAGCTTAGTTATAGACGGGAACTATGGCTACACCTTC
J gene: TRBJ1-2
D gene: .
V gene: TRBV7-2
clone size: .

CDR3 protein: CASSLVLQGNYGYTF
CDR3 DNA: TGTGCCAGCAGCTTAGTACTACAGGGTAACTATGGCTACACCTTC
J gene: TRBJ1-2
D gene: .
V gene: TRBV7-2
clone size: .

CDR3 protein: CASSFRGQEQFF
CDR3 DNA: TGCGCCAGCAGCTTTCGGGGACAAGAGCAGTTCTTC
J gene: TRBJ2-1
D gene: .
V gene: TRBV5-1
clone size: .

CDR3 protein: CASSIVPGGGETQYF
CDR3 DNA: TGTGCCAGTAGTATAGTTCCGGGGGGCGGAGAGACCCAGTACTTC
J gene: TRBJ2-5
D gene: .
V gene: TRBV19
clone size: .

CDR3 protein: CASSPRARGNGAGYTF
CDR3 DNA: TGTGCCAGCAGCCCCCGAGCCAGGGGGAATGGTGCGGGCTACACCTTC
J gene: TRBJ1-2
D gene: TRBD1
V gene: TRBV9
clone size: .

CDR3 protein: CASSYGRGVYGYTF
CDR3 DNA: TGTGCCAGCAGTTACGGCAGGGGTGTTTATGGCTACACCTTC
J gene: TRBJ1-2
D gene: .
V gene: TRBV6-5
clone size: .

CDR3 protein: CASSDSYEQFF
CDR3 DNA: TGTGCCAGCAGCGACTCGTATGAGCAGTTCTTC
J gene: TRBJ2-1
D gene: .
V gene: TRBV6-2/TRBV6-3
clone size: .

CDR3 protein: CASSLSITGADEQYF
CDR3 DNA: TGTGCCAGCAGCCTCTCAATAACAGGGGCTGACGAGCAGTACTTC
J gene: TRBJ2-7
D gene: TRBD1
V gene: TRBV5-4
clone size: .

CDR3 protein: CASSPDRAAGEKLFF
CDR3 DNA: TGTGCCAGCAGCCCCGACAGGGCGGCGGGTGAAAAACTGTTTTTT
J gene: TRBJ1-4
D gene: TRBD1
V gene: TRBV3-1/TRBV3-2
clone size: once

CDR3 protein: CASRTANQPQHF
CDR3 DNA: TGCGCCAGCAGGACAGCGAATCAGCCCCAGCATTTT
J gene: TRBJ1-5
D gene: .
V gene: TRBV10-2
clone size: .

CDR3 protein: CSVAGVAGAVYGYTF
CDR3 DNA: TGCAGCGTCGCCGGGGTGGCAGGGGCGGTCTATGGCTACACCTTC
J gene: TRBJ1-2
D gene: .
V gene: TRBV29-1
clone size: .

CDR3 protein: CASSSALAGNSYEQYF
CDR3 DNA: TGTGCCAGCAGCTCAGCACTAGCGGGGAACTCCTACGAGCAGTACTTC
J gene: TRBJ2-7
D gene: TRBD2
V gene: TRBV7-2
clone size: once

CDR3 protein: CASSLSRGGLETQYF
CDR3 DNA: TGTGCCAGCAGTTTATCGCGGGGGGGGTTGGAGACCCAGTACTTC
J gene: TRBJ2-5
D gene: TRBD2
V gene: TRBV6-5
clone size: .

CDR3 protein: CSVVPKGAREAFF
CDR3 DNA: TGCAGCGTTGTGCCCAAGGGGGCGCGGGAAGCTTTCTTT
J gene: TRBJ1-1
D gene: TRBD1
V gene: TRBV29-1
clone size: .

CDR3 protein: CASSLGAGGYNEQFF
CDR3 DNA: TGTGCCAGCAGTCTCGGAGCGGGGGGGTACAATGAGCAGTTCTTC
J gene: TRBJ2-1
D gene: TRBD2
V gene: TRBV6-4
clone size: .

CDR3 protein: CASSLRDEQYF
CDR3 DNA: TGTGCCAGCAGCTTGAGGGACGAGCAGTACTTC
J gene: TRBJ2-7
D gene: .
V gene: TRBV11-1
clone size: .

CDR3 protein: CASGTGGTQYF
CDR3 DNA: TGTGCCAGCGGGACAGGGGGTACGCAGTATTTT
J gene: TRBJ2-3
D gene: TRBD1
V gene: TRBV7-9
clone size: .

CDR3 protein: CASSLASQVRPPMADTQYF
CDR3 DNA: TGTGCCAGCAGCTTAGCGTCGCAGGTTAGACCCCCAATGGCGGATACGCAGTATTTT
J gene: TRBJ2-3
D gene: .
V gene: TRBV7-2
clone size: .

CDR3 protein: CASSVSGGRRPDGYTF
CDR3 DNA: TGTGCCAGCAGCGTATCAGGGGGACGACGGCCGGATGGCTACACCTTC
J gene: TRBJ1-2
D gene: TRBD1
V gene: TRBV9
clone size: .

CDR3 protein: CASSLDPGHSLGYTF
CDR3 DNA: TGTGCCAGCAGCCTAGACCCGGGACACTCTCTTGGCTACACCTTC
J gene: TRBJ1-2
D gene: .
V gene: TRBV9
clone size: .

CDR3 protein: CASSAVQSGNTIYF
CDR3 DNA: TGTGCCAGTAGTGCAGTACAATCTGGAAACACCATATATTTT
J gene: TRBJ1-3
D gene: .
V gene: TRBV19
clone size: .

CDR3 protein: CASSPTVGTASGNTIYF
CDR3 DNA: TGTGCCAGCAGCCCCACGGTCGGGACAGCCTCTGGAAACACCATATATTTT
J gene: TRBJ1-3
D gene: TRBD1
V gene: TRBV7-8
clone size: .

CDR3 protein: CASSLITGTGNTGELFF
CDR3 DNA: TGTGCCAGCAGCTTGATCACCGGGACAGGGAACACCGGGGAGCTGTTTTTT
J gene: TRBJ2-2
D gene: TRBD1
V gene: TRBV7-6
clone size: .

CDR3 protein: CATSRGRTSGGRPSTDTQYF
CDR3 DNA: TGTGCCACCAGCAGAGGGCGGACTAGCGGGGGACGCCCTAGCACAGATACGCAGTATTTT
J gene: TRBJ2-3
D gene: TRBD2
V gene: TRBV15
clone size: .

CDR3 protein: CASSAQIIMNTEAFF
CDR3 DNA: TGTGCCAGCAGCGCTCAGATTATTATGAACACTGAAGCTTTCTTT
J gene: TRBJ1-1
D gene: .
V gene: TRBV7-2
clone size: .

CDR3 protein: CASSLVRQDYGYTF
CDR3 DNA: TGTGCCAGCAGCTTAGTGCGTCAGGACTATGGCTACACCTTC
J gene: TRBJ1-2
D gene: .
V gene: TRBV7-2
clone size: once

CDR3 protein: CATSRDRRQMNTGELFF
CDR3 DNA: TGTGCCACCAGCAGAGATCGGCGACAGATGAACACCGGGGAGCTGTTTTTT
J gene: TRBJ2-2
D gene: .
V gene: TRBV15
clone size: once

CDR3 protein: CASSLSLAAYNEQFF
CDR3 DNA: TGTGCCAGCAGCCTCTCATTAGCGGCCTACAATGAGCAGTTCTTC
J gene: TRBJ2-1
D gene: .
V gene: TRBV27
clone size: once

CDR3 protein: CASSLLGTGLNEQFF
CDR3 DNA: TGTGCCAGCAGCTTATTAGGGACAGGGCTCAATGAGCAGTTCTTC
J gene: TRBJ2-1
D gene: TRBD1
V gene: TRBV7-2
clone size: .

CDR3 protein: CAISETGVFSNQPQHF
CDR3 DNA: TGTGCCATCAGTGAGACAGGGGTTTTTAGCAATCAGCCCCAGCATTTT
J gene: TRBJ1-5
D gene: TRBD1
V gene: TRBV10-3
clone size: .

CDR3 protein: CASSRGQGGTGELFF
CDR3 DNA: TGTGCCAGCAGCCGAGGACAGGGCGGGACCGGGGAGCTGTTTTTT
J gene: TRBJ2-2
D gene: TRBD1
V gene: TRBV11-2
clone size: .

CDR3 protein: CASSLGQRYYEQYF
CDR3 DNA: TGTGCCAGCAGCTTGGGACAGAGATACTACGAGCAGTACTTC
J gene: TRBJ2-7
D gene: .
V gene: TRBV5-5
clone size: .

CDR3 protein: CASSQDLPDSSPLHF
CDR3 DNA: TGTGCCAGCAGCCAAGATTTACCGGACTCATCACCCCTCCACTTT
J gene: TRBJ1-6
D gene: .
V gene: TRBV4-2
clone size: .

CDR3 protein: CASSFGELNEQFF
CDR3 DNA: TGTGCCAGCAGCTTCGGAGAGCTCAATGAGCAGTTCTTC
J gene: TRBJ2-1
D gene: .
V gene: TRBV11-3
clone size: .

CDR3 protein: CASSPIAAGGPGVEQFF
CDR3 DNA: TGTGCCAGCAGCCCCATTGCCGCGGGAGGGCCTGGTGTTGAGCAGTTCTTC
J gene: TRBJ2-1
D gene: TRBD2
V gene: TRBV7-3
clone size: .

CDR3 protein: CASNRQGNTGELFF
CDR3 DNA: TGTGCCAGCAACCGACAGGGGAACACCGGGGAGCTGTTTTTT
J gene: TRBJ2-2
D gene: TRBD1
V gene: TRBV5-5
clone size: .

CDR3 protein: CASSQPIGTGPSEQYF
CDR3 DNA: TGTGCCAGCAGCCAACCCATTGGGACAGGGCCCTCCGAGCAGTACTTC
J gene: TRBJ2-7
D gene: TRBD1
V gene: TRBV3-1/TRBV3-2
clone size: .

CDR3 protein: CASSYRVNTEAFF
CDR3 DNA: TGTGCCAGCAGTTACAGGGTTAATACTGAAGCTTTCTTT
J gene: TRBJ1-1
D gene: .
V gene: TRBV28
clone size: .

CDR3 protein: CASSPRLSPMNSYEQYF
CDR3 DNA: TGTGCCAGCAGCCCCCGACTTTCACCAATGAACTCCTACGAGCAGTACTTC
J gene: TRBJ2-7
D gene: .
V gene: TRBV3-1/TRBV3-2
clone size: .

CDR3 protein: CASSPDSSGIDTQYF
CDR3 DNA: TGTGCCAGCAGCCCTGATAGTAGCGGGATAGATACGCAGTATTTT
J gene: TRBJ2-3
D gene: TRBD2
V gene: TRBV7-3
clone size: .

CDR3 protein: CASSPSGQGDQPQHF
CDR3 DNA: TGCGCCAGCAGCCCCTCGGGACAGGGTGACCAGCCCCAGCATTTT
J gene: TRBJ1-5
D gene: TRBD1
V gene: TRBV5-1
clone size: .

CDR3 protein: CASSPGLAGYEQYF
CDR3 DNA: TGTGCCAGCAGCCCCGGACTAGCGGGATACGAGCAGTACTTC
J gene: TRBJ2-7
D gene: TRBD2
V gene: TRBV11-2
clone size: .

CDR3 protein: CASSLVAGENYGYTF
CDR3 DNA: TGTGCCAGCAGCTTAGTAGCAGGGGAGAACTATGGCTACACCTTC
J gene: TRBJ1-2
D gene: .
V gene: TRBV7-2
clone size: .

CDR3 protein: CAITGEANTEAFF
CDR3 DNA: TGTGCCATCACTGGGGAGGCGAACACTGAAGCTTTCTTT
J gene: TRBJ1-1
D gene: .
V gene: TRBV10-3
clone size: .

CDR3 protein: CASSEDHRYEAFF
CDR3 DNA: TGTGCCAGCAGTGAAGATCACAGGTACGAAGCTTTCTTT
J gene: TRBJ1-1
D gene: .
V gene: TRBV2
clone size: .